This T cell receptor (beta chain) was sequenced for a study of T cell responses to AZD1222 COVID-19 vaccine. Looking at the study overall: Second doses that came at about 4 or about 12 weeks were put together.

Concerning this clone: The antigen is unknown.

Study observations and caveats: Baseline serology detected seropositivity in only a handful of AZD1222 recipients. Repertoires were collected only later (after the peak T cell response had occurred).

CDR1 and CDR2 (germline): SGHVS, FQNEAQ. Trimming left V 1 base short and J 6 bases short, with 3 bases between. This CDR3 contains 12 residues. This table comes from immunoSEQ multiplex PCR, and its TCRdb copy is limited to in-frame clones, with some not included. The sample includes some 150,000 clones, approximately 88% of them seen just once. V and J are TRBV7-8 and TRBJ2-2; D is uncertain. The material sequenced was peripheral blood, taken on day 0 of AZD1222 vaccination. This receptor was identified in an adult in good health. The CDR3 loop is CASSLEAGELFF. The CDR3 DNA reads as TGTGCCAGCAGCTTAGAGGCCGGGGAGCTGTTTTTT.